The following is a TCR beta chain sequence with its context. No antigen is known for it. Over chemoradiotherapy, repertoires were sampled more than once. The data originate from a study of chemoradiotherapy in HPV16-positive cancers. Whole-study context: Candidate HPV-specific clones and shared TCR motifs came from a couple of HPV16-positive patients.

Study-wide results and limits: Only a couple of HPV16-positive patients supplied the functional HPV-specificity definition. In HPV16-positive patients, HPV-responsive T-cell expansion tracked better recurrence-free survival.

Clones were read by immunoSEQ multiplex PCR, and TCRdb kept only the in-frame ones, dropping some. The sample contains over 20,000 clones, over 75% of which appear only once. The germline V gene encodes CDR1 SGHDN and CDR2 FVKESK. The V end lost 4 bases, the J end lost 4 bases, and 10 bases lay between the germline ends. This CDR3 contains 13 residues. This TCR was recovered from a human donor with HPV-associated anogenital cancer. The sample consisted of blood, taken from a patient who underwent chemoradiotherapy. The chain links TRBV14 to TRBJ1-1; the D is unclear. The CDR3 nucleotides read TGTGCCAGCAGCCGGGGAAGAGGCACTGAAGCTTTCTTT. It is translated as CASSRGRGTEAFF.